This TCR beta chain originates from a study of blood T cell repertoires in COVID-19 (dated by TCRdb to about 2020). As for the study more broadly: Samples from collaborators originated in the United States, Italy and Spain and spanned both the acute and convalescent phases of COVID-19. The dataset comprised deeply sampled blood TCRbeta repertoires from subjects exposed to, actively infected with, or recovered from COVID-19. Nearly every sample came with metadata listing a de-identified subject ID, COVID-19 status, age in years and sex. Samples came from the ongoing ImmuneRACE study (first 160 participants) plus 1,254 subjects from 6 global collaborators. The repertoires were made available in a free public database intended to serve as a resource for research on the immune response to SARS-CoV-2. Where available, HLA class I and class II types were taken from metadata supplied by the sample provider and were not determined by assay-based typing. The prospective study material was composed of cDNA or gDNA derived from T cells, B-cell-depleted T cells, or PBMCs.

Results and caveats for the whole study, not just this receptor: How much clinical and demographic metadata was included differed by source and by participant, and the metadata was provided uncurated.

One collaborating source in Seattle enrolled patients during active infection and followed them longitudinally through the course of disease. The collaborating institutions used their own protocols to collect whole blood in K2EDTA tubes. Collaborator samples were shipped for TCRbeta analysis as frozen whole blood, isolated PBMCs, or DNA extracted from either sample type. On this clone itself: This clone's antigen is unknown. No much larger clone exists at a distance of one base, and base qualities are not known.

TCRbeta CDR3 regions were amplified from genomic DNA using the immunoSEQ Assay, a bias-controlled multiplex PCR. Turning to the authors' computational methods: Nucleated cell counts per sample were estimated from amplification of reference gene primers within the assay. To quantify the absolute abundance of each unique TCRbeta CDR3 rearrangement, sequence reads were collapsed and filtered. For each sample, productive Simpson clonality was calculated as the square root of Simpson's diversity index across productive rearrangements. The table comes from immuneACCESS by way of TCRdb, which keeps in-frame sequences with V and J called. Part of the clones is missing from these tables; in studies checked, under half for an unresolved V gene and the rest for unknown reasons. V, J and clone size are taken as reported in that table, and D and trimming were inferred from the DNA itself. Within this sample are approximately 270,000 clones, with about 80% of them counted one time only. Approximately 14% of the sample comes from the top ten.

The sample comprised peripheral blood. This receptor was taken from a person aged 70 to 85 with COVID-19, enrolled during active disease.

The CDR3 protein is CASSLPGQNSPLHF. The DNA reads TGTGCCAGCAGCCTACCGGGACAGAATTCACCCCTCCACTTT. The rearranged segments are TRBV3-1 (or the pseudogene TRBV3-2) and TRBJ1-6; TRBD1 agrees with 7 junctional bases. Germline trimming: 4 bases from V, 7 bases from J; junction bases outside gene matches: 4. The germline V gene (reference sequence) specifies LGHDT as CDR1 and YNNKEL as CDR2. The CDR3 covers 14 residues, taking in both the cysteine and the phenylalanine. The CDR3 DNA has 42 bases and is translated from base 1.